These 15 T cell receptor beta chains were all obtained from the same sample, sequenced in a study of early T cells in non-severe SARS-CoV-2 infection (dated by TCRdb to 2020 to 2022). Library preparation was by 5' RACE. The sample was run on a NextSeq 500. TCRdb reran the public reads through fastp at Q25 and MiXCR, keeping productive beta chains. Identical CDR3 proteins give one entry, which carries the most common genes and DNA. This sample has fewer than 40,000 distinct CDR3 sequences in its table, and more than 4.5% of those were observed once. The ten largest clones take up approximately 3.5% of the sample. Sequencing was performed on whole blood. The receptors originated from an adult who was a healthcare worker with PCR-confirmed SARS-CoV-2 infection or an uninfected control (not recorded which).

The sample holds many counts of this clonotype. The J gene is TRBJ2-6, the V gene TRBV29-1; D possibly uses TRBD1 or TRBD2 (5 bases each). This CDR3 spans 14 amino acids. Germline values: CDR1 SQVTM, CDR2 ANQGSEA. Trimming removed 4 bases at V and 0 bases at J, with 7 bases between. The chain's CDR3 is CSVGGSSGANVLTF. For the CDR3, the DNA is TGCAGCGTTGGGGGGAGCTCTGGGGCCAACGTCCTGACTTTC.

This clonotype was counted many times. The genes are TRBV28 and TRBJ2-7; 9 nucleotides line up with TRBD1. CDR1 and CDR2 from the germline V gene are MDHEN and SYDVKM. CDR3 size: 15 residues. Trimming removed 5 bases from V and 2 bases from J; junction bases left unmatched: 7. DNA of the CDR3: TGTGCCAGCAGTCTAGGACAGGGGCCACCCTACGAGCAGTACTTC. It specifies CASSLGQGPPYEQYF.

This clonotype was observed at least ten times. This sequence joins TRBV7-2 and TRBJ2-1, with TRBD2 identical over 7 bases. The CDR3 runs 15 residues. Germline CDR1 and CDR2: SGHTA and FQGNSA. J was trimmed by 3 bases and V by 5 bases; bases with no gene match: 7. In nucleotides, the CDR3 is TGTGCCAGCAGCCGACAACTAGCGAACTACAATGAGCAGTTCTTC. This codes for CASSRQLANYNEQFF.

This clonotype was recorded a few times. This rearrangement joins TRBV4-3 to TRBJ1-5, with D uncertain. Germline-derived CDR1 and CDR2 are LGHNA and YSLEER. This CDR3 spans 13 amino acids. The V gene lost 5 bases and the J gene lost 3 bases, with 8 bases spanning the gap. The DNA for the CDR3 is TGCGCCAGCAGCGCGGACGACAATCAGCCCCAGCATTTT. This translates into CASSADDNQPQHF.

In its sample, this clonotype was seen a few times. The V gene is TRBV11-2, the J gene TRBJ2-7; no definite D call. Germline loops: CDR1 SGHAT, CDR2 FQNNGV. The ends were cut back, 5 bases at V and 0 bases at J, with 11 bases in the middle. The CDR3 loop spans 14 amino acids. As DNA, the CDR3 is TGTGCCAGCAGCATCAACATTGACTCCTACGAGCAGTACTTC. This encodes CASSINIDSYEQYF.

This clonotype has just a few counts. The chain links TRBV27 to TRBJ2-2; D is perhaps TRBD1 or TRBD2 (5 bases each). V dropped 6 bases and J dropped 0 bases, with 14 bases sitting between them. The CDR3 runs to 16 residues. Germline V gene lookup returns CDR1 MNHEY and CDR2 SMNVEV (reference sequence). The CDR3 DNA sequence: TGTGCCAGCAGACCGGGACGCTTAGCGAACACCGGGGAGCTGTTTTTT. This translates into CASRPGRLANTGELFF.

The sample holds many counts of this clonotype. V is TRBV6-2 or TRBV6-3 and J is TRBJ2-1; maybe TRBD2 (6 bases). The CDR3 consists of 15 residues. Germline CDR1 reads MNHEY; CDR2 reads SVGEGT. V gave up 7 bases and J gave up 2 bases, with 15 bases separating them. The CDR3 DNA sequence: TGTGCCAGCATGGGGACTGACGTCACCTACAATGAGCAGTTCTTC. Encoded protein: CASMGTDVTYNEQFF.

This clonotype was counted many times. The rearrangement joins TRBV7-3 to TRBJ2-7, with unresolved D. Germline CDR1 is SGHTA and CDR2 is FQGTGA. This CDR3 comprises 13 residues. V was shortened by 1 base and J by 3 bases, with 7 bases between the two germline ends. CDR3 region: CASSLMDGYEQYF. CDR3 bases: TGTGCCAGCAGCTTAATGGACGGCTACGAGCAGTACTTC.

V is TRBV7-9 and J is TRBJ2-7, with 7 nucleotides matching TRBD1. The CDR3 consists of 15 residues. The V gene's germline CDR1 is SEHNR and CDR2 FQNEAQ (reference sequence). The V and J ends lost 3 bases and 2 bases, in that order; junction bases with no gene match: 7. CDR3 region: CASSFLGGQPYEQYF. DNA for the CDR3: TGTGCCAGCAGCTTTCTTGGGGGACAGCCCTACGAGCAGTACTTC.

CDR3 sequence reads: CASSYWNRWNTEAFF. DNA for the CDR3: TGTGCCAGCAGCTACTGGAACAGATGGAACACTGAAGCTTTCTTT. This chain joins TRBV5-6 and TRBJ1-1; D remains ambiguous. The CDR3 is 15 residues long. Germline lookup yields CDR1 SGHDT and CDR2 YYEEEE. With 3 bases removed from V and 1 base from J, the gap between germline ends came to 13 bases. Full variable domain (outside the CDR3, taken from reference TRBV5-6 and TRBJ1-1): DAGVTQSPTHLIKTRGQQVTLRCSPKSGHDTVSWYQQALGQGPQFIFQYYEEEERQRGNFPDRFSGHQFPNYSSELNVNALLLGDSALYLCASSYWNRWNTEAFFGQGTRLTVV.

The chain recombines TRBV5-5 with TRBJ2-1; D gene uncertain. V lost 0 bases to trimming and J lost 0 bases, with 7 bases between them. The CDR3 runs 15 residues. Looked up from germline, CDR1 is SGHKS and CDR2 is YYEKEE (reference sequence). This chain's CDR3 is CASSLVPDSYNEQFF. For the CDR3, the DNA is TGTGCCAGCAGCTTGGTTCCCGACTCCTACAATGAGCAGTTCTTC.

This clonotype has a count of ten or more. The V gene is TRBV20-1, the J gene TRBJ2-7, with 9 nucleotides matching TRBD1. CDR3 length equals 14 residues. Trimming cost V 4 bases and J 6 bases; bases outside gene matches: 10. CDR1 and CDR2 from the germline V gene are DFQATT and SNEGSKA (reference sequence). CDR3 DNA: TGCAGTGCTACCGGGGACAGGGATCATGGCGAGCAGTACTTC. This translates into CSATGDRDHGEQYF.

This clonotype has only a few counts. This rearrangement joins TRBV7-6 to TRBJ1-2, with D unresolved. The CDR3 covers 15 residues. V was shortened by 5 bases and J by 4 bases, with 17 bases between the two germline ends. CDR1 and CDR2 (germline): SGHVS, FNYEAQ. The CDR3 is CASSLLESGSYGYTF. The CDR3 bases are TGTGCCAGCAGCCTTCTGGAGTCGGGCAGCTATGGCTACACCTTC.

V and J are TRBV5-4 and TRBJ1-2; TRBD1 matches 7 bases. J lost 2 bases, V lost 2 bases, and 15 bases had no gene match. Per germline, CDR1 SGHNT and CDR2 YYREEE (reference sequence). The CDR3 consists of 18 residues. CDR3 coding DNA: TGTGCCAGCAGCTTTGGACGACAGGGCGTTGGTATGAACTATGGCTACACCTTC. This sequence encodes CASSFGRQGVGMNYGYTF. Based on the CDR3 plus reference TRBV5-4 and TRBJ1-2, the full variable domain is ETGVTQSPTHLIKTRGQQVTLRCSSQSGHNTVSWYQQALGQGPQFIFQYYREEENGRGNFPPRFSGLQFPNYSSELNVNALELDDSALYLCASSFGRQGVGMNYGYTFGSGTRLTVV.

This clonotype was counted many times. The rearrangement joins TRBV5-4 to TRBJ2-3; no clear D. The CDR3 consists of 15 residues. V lost 0 bases to trimming and J lost 2 bases, with 10 bases between them. Germline values: CDR1 SGHNT, CDR2 YYREEE (reference sequence). The CDR3: CASSLGGPDTDTQYF. The CDR3 DNA is TGTGCCAGCAGCTTGGGGGGTCCAGACACAGATACGCAGTATTTT.